This entry features one T cell receptor (beta chain) sequence. V shed 6 bases and J shed 3 bases, with 10 bases lying between them. The CDR3 runs to 13 residues. Germline loops: CDR1 WNHNN, CDR2 SYGVQD (reference sequence). The sample belongs to a study of blood T cell repertoires in COVID-19. Across the whole study: COVID-19 samples collected from the United States, Italy and Spain covered acute and convalescent phases. Nucleic acid was either cDNA or gDNA, and it came from T cells, B-cell-depleted T cells, or PBMCs.

As processed by the authors: How many nucleated cells were present was estimated from reference gene primer amplification. TCRdb's table, derived via immunoSEQ multiplex PCR, lists solely in-frame clones and lacks some. The DNA gave D and trimming, while V, J and clone size come from that table. This sample has about 160,000 clones, with approximately 83% found just once. This receptor was identified in a woman aged 80 or older with active or convalescent COVID-19. The rearrangement joins TRBV10-1 to TRBJ2-3, with D uncertain. The sample consisted of peripheral blood. The CDR3 nucleotides are TGCGCCAGCAGCCGGTTCGTAACAGATACGCAGTATTTT. Protein sequence: CASSRFVTDTQYF.